This TCR beta chain originates from a study of T cell responses to AZD1222 COVID-19 vaccine. Findings and limits, study-wide: Only five or six AZD1222 recipients were seropositive at baseline.

Notes on this clone: Its target is not known.

This CDR3 is 14 amino acids long. V lost 4 bases and J lost 5; bases outside the gene matches: 6. Germline-derived CDR1 and CDR2 are SGHRS and YFSETQ. Clones were read by immunoSEQ multiplex PCR, and TCRdb kept only the in-frame ones, dropping some. The sample consists of around 220,000 clones, 94% of them appearing once. The clonotype comes from an adult who received the MenACWY meningococcal vaccine as a control. The chain is built from TRBV5-1 and TRBJ2-3, with 8 bases aligning to TRBD2. The specimen comprised peripheral blood, sampled 28 days after the second dose of the MenACWY control vaccine. CDR3 protein: CASSPGLEIDTQYF. CDR3 DNA: TGCGCCAGCAGCCCGGGACTAGAGATAGATACGCAGTATTTT.